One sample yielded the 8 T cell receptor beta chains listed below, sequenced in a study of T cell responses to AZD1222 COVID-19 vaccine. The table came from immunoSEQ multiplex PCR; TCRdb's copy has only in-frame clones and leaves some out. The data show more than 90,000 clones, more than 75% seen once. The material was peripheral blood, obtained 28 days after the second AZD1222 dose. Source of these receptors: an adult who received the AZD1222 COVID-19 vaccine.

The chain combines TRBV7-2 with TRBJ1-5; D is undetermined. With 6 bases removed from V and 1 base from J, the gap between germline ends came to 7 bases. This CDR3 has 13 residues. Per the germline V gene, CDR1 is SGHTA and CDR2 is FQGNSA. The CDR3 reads CASRLESNQPQHF. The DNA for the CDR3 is TGTGCCAGCAGGTTGGAAAGCAATCAGCCCCAGCATTTT.

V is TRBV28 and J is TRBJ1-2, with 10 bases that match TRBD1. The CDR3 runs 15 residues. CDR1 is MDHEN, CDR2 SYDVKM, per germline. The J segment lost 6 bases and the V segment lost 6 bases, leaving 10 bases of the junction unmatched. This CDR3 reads CASSPLSDRGNGYTF. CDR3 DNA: TGTGCCAGCAGCCCCCTTTCGGACAGGGGGAATGGCTACACCTTC.

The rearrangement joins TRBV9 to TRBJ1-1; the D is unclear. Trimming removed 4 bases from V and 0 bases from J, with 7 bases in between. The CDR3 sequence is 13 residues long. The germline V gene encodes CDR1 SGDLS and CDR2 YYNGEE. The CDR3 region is CASSRTLNTEAFF. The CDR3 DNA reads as TGTGCCAGCAGCCGGACTTTGAACACTGAAGCTTTCTTT.

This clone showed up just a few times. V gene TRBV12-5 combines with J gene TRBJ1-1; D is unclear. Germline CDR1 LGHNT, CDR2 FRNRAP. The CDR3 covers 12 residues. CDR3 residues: CPAGPLNTEAFF. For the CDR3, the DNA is TGTCCAGCCGGGCCTTTGAACACTGAAGCTTTCTTT.

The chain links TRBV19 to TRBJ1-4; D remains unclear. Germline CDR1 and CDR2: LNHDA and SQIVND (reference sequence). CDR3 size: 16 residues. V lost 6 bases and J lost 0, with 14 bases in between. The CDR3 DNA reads TGTGCCAGTAGGTGGAGGGCACTAGCAACTAATGAAAAACTGTTTTTT. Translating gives CASRWRALATNEKLFF.

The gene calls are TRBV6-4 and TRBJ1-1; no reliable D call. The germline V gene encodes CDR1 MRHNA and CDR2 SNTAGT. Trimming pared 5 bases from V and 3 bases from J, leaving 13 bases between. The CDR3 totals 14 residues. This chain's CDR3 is CASSPSHWDTEAFF. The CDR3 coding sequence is TGTGCCAGCAGTCCCTCCCACTGGGACACTGAAGCTTTCTTT.

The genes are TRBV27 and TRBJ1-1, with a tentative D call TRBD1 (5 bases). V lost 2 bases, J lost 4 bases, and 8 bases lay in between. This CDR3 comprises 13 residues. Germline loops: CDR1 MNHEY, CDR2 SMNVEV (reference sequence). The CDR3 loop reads CASSLGRGTEAFF. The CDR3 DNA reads TGTGCCAGCAGTTTAGGAAGGGGCACTGAAGCTTTCTTT.

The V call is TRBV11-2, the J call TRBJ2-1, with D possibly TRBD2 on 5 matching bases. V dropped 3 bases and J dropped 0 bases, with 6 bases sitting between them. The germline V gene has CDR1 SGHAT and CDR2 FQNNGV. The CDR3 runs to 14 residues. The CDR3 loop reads CASSFRGSYNEQFF. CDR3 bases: TGTGCCAGCAGCTTTCGGGGCTCCTACAATGAGCAGTTCTTC. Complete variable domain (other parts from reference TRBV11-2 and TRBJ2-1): EAGVAQSPRYKIIEKRQSVAFWCNPISGHATLYWYQQILGQGPKLLIQFQNNGVVDDSQLPKDRFSAERLKGVDSTLKIQPAKLEDSAVYLCASSFRGSYNEQFFGPGTRLTVL.